The rows below give T cell receptor beta chains drawn from one sample of a study of OX40 agonist ivuxolimab in advanced cancers. TCRdb's copy holds only in-frame clones and misses some; the assay was immunoSEQ multiplex PCR. The table shows roughly 64,000 clones, with around 91% occurring only once. The specimen comprised CD4+ or CD8+ T cells sorted from blood, sampled in a trial of the OX40 agonist ivuxolimab. All receptors derive from an adult with an advanced solid tumor such as melanoma, head and neck, liver or kidney cancer. Each CDR3 is given with its conserved first and last residue. The order of the fields is J gene, clone size, V gene, CDR3 length, CDR3 protein. Part of the rows lack a size; the others show once, few, many or a class for expanded clones.

TRBJ2-1,.,TRBV4-2,16,CASSQESSGVTNEQFF
TRBJ1-5,.,TRBV28,15,CASSQNDRGNQPQHF
TRBJ2-2,.,TRBV10-1,14,CASSEAGYTGELFF
TRBJ2-4,.,TRBV27,15,CASSSGTGVGVPQYF
TRBJ1-2,.,TRBV7-9,16,CASSRKTGAANYGYTF
TRBJ1-6,.,TRBV5-5,18,CASSLVGGQGSYNSPLHF
TRBJ1-2,.,TRBV5-6,15,CASSSGTGNNYGYTF
TRBJ2-1,.,TRBV18,17,CASSTIAVGNSYNEQFF
TRBJ2-5,.,TRBV5-1,17,CASSSYRDRGRLETQYF
TRBJ1-2,.,TRBV10-2,13,CATLRQGARGYTF
TRBJ2-3,.,TRBV7-9,14,CASSYGQGADTQYF
TRBJ2-3,.,TRBV4-1,15,CASSQERGPRDTQYF
TRBJ2-5,.,TRBV4-1,14,CASSQGASQETQYF
TRBJ1-1,.,TRBV7-9,16,CASSDGQGRREAEAFF
TRBJ2-7,once,TRBV7-8,17,CASSLGPGQDPPYEQYF
TRBJ1-4,.,TRBV5-4,14,CASSSQSLTGELFF
TRBJ2-1,.,TRBV5-4,18,CASSLAGASGRFHNEQFF
TRBJ1-3,.,TRBV11-2,10,CASAGNTIYF
TRBJ2-5,.,TRBV5-1,14,CASSFFTGEETQYF
TRBJ2-2,.,TRBV9,17,CASSANPTGTWAGELFF
TRBJ2-3,.,TRBV27,14,CASSPGTSGYTQYF
TRBJ2-1,.,TRBV6-1,11,CASSLGDEQFF
TRBJ1-2,few,TRBV6-1,14,CASSEGRYTYGYTF
TRBJ2-7,.,TRBV30,13,CAWNAGPDYEQYF
TRBJ1-1,.,TRBV7-2,10,CASKIGKAFF
TRBJ1-1,.,TRBV6-1,13,CASSVHVSAEAFF
TRBJ1-2,once,TRBV6-5,11,CASSYGGSYTF
TRBJ2-7,.,TRBV28,16,CASSFPGSGRSYEQYF
TRBJ2-5,.,TRBV28,17,CASRPPGLAGLQETQYF
TRBJ1-5,.,TRBV2,13,CASTDSSNQPQHF
TRBJ1-2,.,TRBV6-4,15,CASSVRGGQGYGYTF
TRBJ2-3,.,TRBV7-6,20,CASSPGPLGVAGVSTDTQYF
TRBJ2-5,.,TRBV10-1,17,CASSESTPGGPGETQYF
TRBJ2-7,.,TRBV5-1,15,CASSLVQGMSVEQYF
TRBJ1-1,few,TRBV10-2,14,CASSLDGMNTEAFF
TRBJ1-1,few,TRBV9,15,CASSVEGALNTEAFF
TRBJ2-7,.,TRBV27,15,CATRGASGRWYEQYF
TRBJ1-1,few,TRBV5-8,13,CASSHRVYTEAFF
TRBJ2-2,.,TRBV27,14,CASSSIQGTGELFF
TRBJ1-1,.,TRBV6-6,12,CASSYGDTEAFF
TRBJ2-1,.,TRBV30,12,CAWSVGYNEQFF
TRBJ1-5,.,TRBV7-9,14,CASSWTGSNQPQHF
TRBJ2-1,.,TRBV28,19,CASSKTGQGRDPSYNEQFF
TRBJ1-1,.,TRBV30,12,CAWSYRVGGDFF
TRBJ2-1,once,TRBV9,15,CASSVEGADYNEQFF
TRBJ2-1,.,TRBV27,12,CASSTRLRPQFF
TRBJ1-1,.,TRBV6-5,13,CASSLTGTTEAFF
TRBJ2-2,.,TRBV27,16,CASIRTSGRASGELFF
TRBJ2-1,.,TRBV6-6,11,CASSEGGLQFF
TRBJ2-5,.,TRBV28,19,CASSLSAGEGGTIEETQYF
TRBJ2-7,.,TRBV28,13,CASSLGKGYEQYF
TRBJ2-7,few,TRBV4-1,14,CASSTGPFSTEQYF
TRBJ2-7,.,TRBV7-9,11,CASSLADEQYF
TRBJ1-1,.,TRBV30,11,CAWSVGTEAFF
TRBJ2-5,once,TRBV28,18,CASSFTPGQSGNQETQYF
TRBJ2-7,.,TRBV7-9,12,CASSLGSYEQYF
TRBJ1-1,.,TRBV27,14,CASSWTAMNTEAFF
TRBJ2-7,.,TRBV5-4,12,CASSLASDEQYF